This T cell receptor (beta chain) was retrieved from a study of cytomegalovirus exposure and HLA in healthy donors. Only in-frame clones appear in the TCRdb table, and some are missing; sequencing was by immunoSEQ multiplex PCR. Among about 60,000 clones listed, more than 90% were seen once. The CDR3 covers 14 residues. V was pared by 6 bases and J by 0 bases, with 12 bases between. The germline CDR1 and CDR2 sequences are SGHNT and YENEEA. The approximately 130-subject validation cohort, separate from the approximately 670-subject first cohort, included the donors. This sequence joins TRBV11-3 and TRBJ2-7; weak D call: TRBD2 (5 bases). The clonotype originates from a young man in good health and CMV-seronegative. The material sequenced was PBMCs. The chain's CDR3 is CASSGLRSSYEQYF. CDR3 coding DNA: TGTGCCAGCAGTGGACTGAGGAGCTCCTACGAGCAGTACTTC.